The 5 T cell receptor beta chains in this list originate from one sample, sequenced in a study of shared clonotypes between healthy human individuals. Sequencing was performed with immunoSEQ multiplex PCR; in TCRdb, only in-frame clones are kept and a portion is missing. Of about 230,000 clones listed, just over 65% are singletons. Sequenced: memory CD4+ T cells sorted from blood. The subset: CD45RA-negative fraction. These receptors were obtained from a man aged 25 to 45 in good health.

The chain employs TRBV6-5 and TRBJ2-3; D unclear. Germline lookup yields CDR1 MNHEY and CDR2 SVGAGI. Trimming took 6 bases from V and 2 from J, leaving 9 bases between them. The CDR3 extends over 13 amino acids. The CDR3 sequence is CASSHPATDTQYF. The CDR3 DNA reads TGTGCCAGCAGCCACCCCGCCACAGATACGCAGTATTTT.

The chain couples TRBV28 to TRBJ2-2; D unclear. The CDR3 runs to 15 residues. The germline V and J ends were trimmed by 7 bases and 0 bases, with 12 bases remaining between them. Germline V CDR1 and CDR2: MDHEN, SYDVKM. DNA for the CDR3: TGTGCCAGCATGAGACCTAGAACGAACACCGGGGAGCTGTTTTTT. Translated: CASMRPRTNTGELFF.

The chain carries TRBV9 and TRBJ2-3; 11 bases agree with TRBD2. The CDR3 runs 18 residues. Germline CDR1 SGDLS, CDR2 YYNGEE. V was clipped by 3 bases and J by 4 bases; unmatched bases: 13. The CDR3 sequence: CASSEGSLAGGVPDTQYF. The DNA of the CDR3 is TGTGCCAGCAGCGAGGGGAGCCTAGCGGGAGGTGTCCCAGATACGCAGTATTTT.

The gene calls are TRBV5-4 and TRBJ1-2, with 7 bases fitting TRBD1. The CDR3 runs to 13 residues. With V trimmed by 0 bases and J by 5 bases, 1 base remained unmatched. The germline V gene has CDR1 SGHNT and CDR2 YYREEE (reference sequence). The CDR3 region is CASSLARGYGYTF. In nucleotides, the CDR3 is TGTGCCAGCAGCTTGGCCAGGGGGTATGGCTACACCTTC.

V is TRBV28 and J is TRBJ1-1; D remains unclear. Per germline, CDR1 MDHEN and CDR2 SYDVKM. CDR3 length: 10 residues. Written as DNA, the CDR3 is TGTGCGACACAGAGGACTGAAGCTTTCTTT. Protein product: CATQRTEAFF.